This note documents a single TCR beta chain sequence. Germline CDR1 is MNHEY and CDR2 is SMNVEV (reference sequence). The germline V and J ends were trimmed by 6 bases and 0 bases, with 12 bases remaining between them. CDR3 length equals 15 residues. Repertoires were generated with immunoSEQ multiplex PCR, while TCRdb's copy carries only in-frame clones and drops some. The data contain around 690,000 clones, 80% to 95% of them singletons. This sample was taken from a study of shared clonotypes between healthy human individuals. The TCR originated in a man between 18 and 29 years old in good health. Some clones in this sample may be carry-over from other donors' samples. The chain uses TRBV27 and TRBJ1-3, with D possibly being TRBD1 (5 bases). The sample consisted of memory CD8+ T cells from PBMCs. Subset given: CD45RO+ cells pooled with CCR7-negative TemRA cells. The chain's CDR3 is CASSRAPISGNTIYF. CDR3 in DNA: TGTGCCAGCAGCAGGGCTCCGATCTCTGGAAACACCATATATTTT.